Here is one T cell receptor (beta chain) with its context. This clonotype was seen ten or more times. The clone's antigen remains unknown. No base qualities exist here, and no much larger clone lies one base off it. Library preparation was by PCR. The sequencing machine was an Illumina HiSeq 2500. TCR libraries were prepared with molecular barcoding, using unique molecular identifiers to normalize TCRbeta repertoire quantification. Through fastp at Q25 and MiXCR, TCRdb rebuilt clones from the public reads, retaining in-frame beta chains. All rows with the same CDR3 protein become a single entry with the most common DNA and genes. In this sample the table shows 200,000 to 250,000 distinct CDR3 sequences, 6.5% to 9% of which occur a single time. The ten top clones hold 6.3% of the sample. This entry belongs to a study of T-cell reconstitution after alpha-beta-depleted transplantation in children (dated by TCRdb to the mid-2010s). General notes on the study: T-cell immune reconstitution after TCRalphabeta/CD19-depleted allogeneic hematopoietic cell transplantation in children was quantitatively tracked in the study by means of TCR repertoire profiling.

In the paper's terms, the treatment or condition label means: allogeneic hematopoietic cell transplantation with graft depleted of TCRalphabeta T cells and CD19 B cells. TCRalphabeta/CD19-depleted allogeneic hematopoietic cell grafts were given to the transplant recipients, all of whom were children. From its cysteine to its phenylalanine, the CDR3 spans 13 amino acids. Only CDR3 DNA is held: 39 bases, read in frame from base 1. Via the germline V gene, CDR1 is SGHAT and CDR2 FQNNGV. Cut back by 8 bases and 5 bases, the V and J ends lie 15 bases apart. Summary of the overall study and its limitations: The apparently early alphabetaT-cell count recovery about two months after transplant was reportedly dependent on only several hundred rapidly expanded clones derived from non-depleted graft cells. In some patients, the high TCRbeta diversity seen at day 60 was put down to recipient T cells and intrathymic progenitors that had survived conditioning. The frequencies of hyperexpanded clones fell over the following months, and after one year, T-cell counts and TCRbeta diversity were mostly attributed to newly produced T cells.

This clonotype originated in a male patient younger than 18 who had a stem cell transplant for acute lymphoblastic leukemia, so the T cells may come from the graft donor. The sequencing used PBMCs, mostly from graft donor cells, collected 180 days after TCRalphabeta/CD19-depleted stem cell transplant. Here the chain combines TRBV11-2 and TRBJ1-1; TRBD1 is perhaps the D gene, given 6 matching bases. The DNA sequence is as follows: TGTGCCAGCTGGTGGGGGGCGAGTACTGAAGCTTTCTTT. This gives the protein CASWWGASTEAFF.